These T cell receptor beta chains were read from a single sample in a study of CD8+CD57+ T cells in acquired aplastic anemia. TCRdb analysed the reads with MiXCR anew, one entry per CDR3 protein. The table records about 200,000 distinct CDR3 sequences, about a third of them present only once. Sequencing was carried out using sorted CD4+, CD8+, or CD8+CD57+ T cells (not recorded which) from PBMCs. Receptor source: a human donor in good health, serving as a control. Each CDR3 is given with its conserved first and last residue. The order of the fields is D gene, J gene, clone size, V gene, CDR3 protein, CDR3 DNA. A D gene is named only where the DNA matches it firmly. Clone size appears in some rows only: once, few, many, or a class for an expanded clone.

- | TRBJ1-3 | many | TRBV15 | CATSRDREYSGNTIYF | TGTGCCACCAGCAGAGATCGTGAATACTCTGGAAACACCATATATTTT
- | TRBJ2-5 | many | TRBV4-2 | CASSQDLGTETQYF | TGTGCCAGCAGCCAAGATCTGGGGACGGAGACCCAGTACTTC
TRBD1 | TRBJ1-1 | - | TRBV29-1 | CSGQGQGAPEAFF | TGCAGCGGGCAGGGACAGGGGGCCCCTGAAGCTTTCTTT
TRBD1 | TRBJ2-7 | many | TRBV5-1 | CASSPRRDRALEQYF | TGCGCCAGCAGCCCGCGTCGGGACAGGGCTTTGGAGCAGTACTTC
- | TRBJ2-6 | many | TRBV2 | CASSEEGEGANVLTF | TGTGCCAGCAGTGAAGAAGGGGAGGGGGCCAACGTCCTGACTTTC
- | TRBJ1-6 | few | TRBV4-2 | CASSHENQGLDNSPLHF | TGTGCCAGCAGCCACGAAAACCAGGGTTTGGATAATTCACCCCTCCACTTT
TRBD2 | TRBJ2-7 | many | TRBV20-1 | CSASLTSGSYEQYF | TGCAGTGCTAGCCTGACTAGCGGGAGCTACGAGCAGTACTTC
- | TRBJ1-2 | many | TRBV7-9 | CASSISRTVSNYGYTF | TGTGCCAGCAGCATCTCCCGGACAGTGTCCAACTATGGCTACACCTTC
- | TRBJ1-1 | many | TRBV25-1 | CASVQTEEAFF | TGTGCCAGCGTTCAGACAGAAGAAGCTTTCTTT
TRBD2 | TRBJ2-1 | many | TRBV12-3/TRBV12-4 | CASSFGAGYYGEQFF | TGTGCCAGCAGTTTTGGAGCGGGGTACTACGGTGAGCAGTTCTTC
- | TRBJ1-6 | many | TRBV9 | CASSPRSGSPLHF | TGTGCCAGCAGCCCCAGGTCGGGCTCACCCCTCCACTTT
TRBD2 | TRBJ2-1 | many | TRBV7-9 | CASSRRLAALNEQFF | TGTGCCAGCAGCCGCAGACTAGCCGCCTTGAATGAGCAGTTCTTC
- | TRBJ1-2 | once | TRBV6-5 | CASSLVVNYGFTF | TGTGCCAGCAGTTTGGTAGTGAACTATGGCTTCACCTTC
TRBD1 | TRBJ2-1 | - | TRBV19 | CASSILGQGFGNEQFF | TGTGCCAGTAGTATTTTGGGACAGGGCTTCGGCAATGAGCAGTTCTTC
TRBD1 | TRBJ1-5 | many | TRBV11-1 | CASSEGQGNQPQHF | TGTGCCAGCAGCGAGGGACAGGGAAATCAGCCCCAGCATTTT
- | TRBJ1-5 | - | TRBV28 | CASSLLGEPQHF | TGTGCCAGCAGTTTATTGGGCGAACCCCAGCATTTT
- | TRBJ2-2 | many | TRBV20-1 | CSAQMGTLNTGELFF | TGCAGTGCTCAGATGGGGACCCTGAACACCGGGGAGCTGTTTTTT
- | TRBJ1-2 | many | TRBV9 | CASRGGREQNGYTF | TGTGCCAGCAGGGGGGGCAGGGAGCAAAATGGCTACACCTTC
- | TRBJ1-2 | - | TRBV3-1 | CASSSRGRAGPFNYGYTF | TGTGCCAGCAGCTCCCGGGGAAGGGCAGGGCCCTTTAACTATGGCTACACCTTC
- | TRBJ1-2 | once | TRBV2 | CASSAASGINYGYIF | TGTGCCAGCAGTGCCGCATCAGGGATTAACTATGGCTACATCTTC
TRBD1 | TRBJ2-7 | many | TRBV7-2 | CASSTDRGYEQYF | TGTGCCAGCAGCACGGACAGGGGATACGAGCAGTACTTC
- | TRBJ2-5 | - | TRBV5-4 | CASSEQGMETQYF | TGTGCCAGCAGTGAACAGGGAATGGAGACCCAGTACTTC
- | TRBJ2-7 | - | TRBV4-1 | CASSQLDMGFVRAYEQYF | TGCGCCAGCAGCCAACTTGATATGGGATTCGTGAGGGCCTACGAGCAGTACTTC
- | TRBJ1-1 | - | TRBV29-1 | CSVFSGTGSFSNTEAFF | TGCAGCGTTTTTAGCGGGACGGGCTCCTTTTCGAACACTGAAGCTTTCTTT
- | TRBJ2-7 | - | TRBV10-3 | CAISESGTSNYEQYF | TGTGCCATCAGTGAGTCCGGGACATCCAACTACGAGCAGTACTTC
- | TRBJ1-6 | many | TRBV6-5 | CASSYGGGYSPLHF | TGTGCCAGCAGTTACGGGGGCGGGTATTCACCCCTCCACTTT
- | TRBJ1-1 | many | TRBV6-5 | CASSSDSGEAFF | TGTGCCAGCAGTTCCGATTCCGGTGAAGCTTTCTTT
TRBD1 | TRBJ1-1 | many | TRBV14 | CASSLRDRMNTEAFF | TGTGCCAGCAGCCTCCGGGACAGGATGAACACTGAAGCTTTCTTT
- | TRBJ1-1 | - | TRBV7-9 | CASSFFNTEAFF | TGTGCCAGCAGCTTTTTCAACACTGAAGCTTTCTTT
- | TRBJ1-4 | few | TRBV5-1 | CASSRDPLGGGVNEKLFF | TGCGCCAGCAGCCGCGATCCCCTTGGAGGGGGTGTTAATGAAAAACTGTTTTTT
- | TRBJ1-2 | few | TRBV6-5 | CASSYSWGPTSNGYTF | TGTGCCAGCAGTTACTCGTGGGGACCGACTTCAAATGGCTACACCTTC
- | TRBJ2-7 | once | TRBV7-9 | CASSLGGNSYEQYF | TGTGCCAGCAGTTTAGGTGGCAACTCCTACGAGCAGTACTTC
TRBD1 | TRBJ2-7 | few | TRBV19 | CAWSGTQGVNEQYF | TGTGCCTGGTCCGGGACACAGGGGGTAAACGAGCAGTACTTC
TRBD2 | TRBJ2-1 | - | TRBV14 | CASSPGGLAGIGSYNEQFF | TGTGCCAGCAGCCCAGGAGGGCTAGCGGGAATTGGGTCCTACAATGAGCAGTTCTTC
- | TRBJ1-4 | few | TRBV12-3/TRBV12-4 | CASSFDATNEKLFF | TGTGCCAGCAGTTTCGACGCAACTAATGAAAAACTGTTTTTT
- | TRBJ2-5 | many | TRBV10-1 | CASSDSTETQYF | TGCGCCAGCAGTGACAGCACAGAGACCCAGTACTTC
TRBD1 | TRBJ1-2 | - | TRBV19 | CASTGTGNNYGYTF | TGTGCCAGTACCGGGACAGGGAATAACTATGGCTACACCTTC